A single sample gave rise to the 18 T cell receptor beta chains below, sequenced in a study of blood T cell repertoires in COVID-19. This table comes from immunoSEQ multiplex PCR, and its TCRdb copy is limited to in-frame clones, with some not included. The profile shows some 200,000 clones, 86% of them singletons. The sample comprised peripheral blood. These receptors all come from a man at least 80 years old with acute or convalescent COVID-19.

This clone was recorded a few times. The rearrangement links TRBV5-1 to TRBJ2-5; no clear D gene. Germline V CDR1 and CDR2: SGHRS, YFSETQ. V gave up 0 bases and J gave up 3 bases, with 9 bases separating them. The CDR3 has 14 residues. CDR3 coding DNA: TGCGCCAGCAGCTTGGGTGGCACAAAAGAGACCCAGTACTTC. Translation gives CASSLGGTKETQYF.

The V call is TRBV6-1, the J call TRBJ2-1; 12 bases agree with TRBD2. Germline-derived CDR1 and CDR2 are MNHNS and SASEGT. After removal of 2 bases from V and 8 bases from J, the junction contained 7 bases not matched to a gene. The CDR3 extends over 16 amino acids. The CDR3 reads CASSELTSGSRDEQFF. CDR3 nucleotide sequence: TGTGCCAGCAGTGAACTGACTAGCGGGAGTAGGGATGAGCAGTTCTTC.

CDR3 sequence: CAWKTRRGDRGTYGYTF. CDR3 DNA sequence: TGTGCCTGGAAGACGAGGCGGGGGGACAGGGGGACCTATGGCTACACCTTC. The chain couples TRBV30 to TRBJ1-2; TRBD1 aligns across 11 bases. This CDR3 contains 17 residues. CDR1 and CDR2 (germline): GTSNPN, SVGIG (reference sequence). The V and J ends lost 4 bases and 4 bases, in that order; junction bases with no gene match: 14.

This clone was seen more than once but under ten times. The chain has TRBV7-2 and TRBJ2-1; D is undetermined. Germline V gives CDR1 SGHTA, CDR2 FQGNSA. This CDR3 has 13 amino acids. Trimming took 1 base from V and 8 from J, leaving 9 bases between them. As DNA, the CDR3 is TGTGCCAGCAGCTTAGGGCCTTTGTATGAGCAGTTCTTC. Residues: CASSLGPLYEQFF.

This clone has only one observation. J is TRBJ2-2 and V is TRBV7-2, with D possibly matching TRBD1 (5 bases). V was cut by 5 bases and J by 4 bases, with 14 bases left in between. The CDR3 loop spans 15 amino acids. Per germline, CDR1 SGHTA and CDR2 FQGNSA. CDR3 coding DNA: TGTGCCAGCAGCCCAATCCGACAGATCACCGGGGAGCTGTTTTTT. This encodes CASSPIRQITGELFF.

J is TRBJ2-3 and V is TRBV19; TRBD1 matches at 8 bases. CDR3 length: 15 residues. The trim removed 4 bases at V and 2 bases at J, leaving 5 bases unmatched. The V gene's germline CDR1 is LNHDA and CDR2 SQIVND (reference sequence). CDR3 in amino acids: CASSTGQGFTDTQYF. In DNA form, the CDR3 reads TGTGCCAGTAGTACCGGACAGGGATTCACAGATACGCAGTATTTT. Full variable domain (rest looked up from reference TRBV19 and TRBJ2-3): DGGITQSPKYLFRKEGQNVTLSCEQNLNHDAMYWYRQDPGQGLRLIYYSQIVNDFQKGDIAEGYSVSREKKESFPLTVTSAQKNPTAFYLCASSTGQGFTDTQYFGPGTRLTVL.

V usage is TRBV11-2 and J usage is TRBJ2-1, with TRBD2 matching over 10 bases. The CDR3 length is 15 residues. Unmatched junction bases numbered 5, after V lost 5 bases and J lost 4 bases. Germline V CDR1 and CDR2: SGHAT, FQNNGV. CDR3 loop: CASSPLAGAYNEQFF. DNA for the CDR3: TGTGCCAGCAGCCCTCTAGCGGGAGCTTACAATGAGCAGTTCTTC.

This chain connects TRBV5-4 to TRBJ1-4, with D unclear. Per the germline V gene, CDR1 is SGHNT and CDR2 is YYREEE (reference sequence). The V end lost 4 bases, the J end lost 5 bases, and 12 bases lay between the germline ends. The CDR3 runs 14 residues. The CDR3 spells CASSLAGMNEKLFF. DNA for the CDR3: TGTGCCAGCAGCCTAGCTGGGATGAATGAAAAACTGTTTTTT.

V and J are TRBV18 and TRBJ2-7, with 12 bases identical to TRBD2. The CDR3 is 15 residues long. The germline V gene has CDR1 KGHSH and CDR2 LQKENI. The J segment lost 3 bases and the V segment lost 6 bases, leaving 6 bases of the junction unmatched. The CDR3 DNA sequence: TGTGCCAGCTCGCTAGCGGGAGGGACATACTACGAGCAGTACGTC. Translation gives CASSLAGGTYYEQYV.

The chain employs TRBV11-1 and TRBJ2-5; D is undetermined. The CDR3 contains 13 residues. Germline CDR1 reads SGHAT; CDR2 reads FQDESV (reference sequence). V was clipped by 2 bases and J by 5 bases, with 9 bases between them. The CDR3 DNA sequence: TGTGCCAGCAGCTTATCCCGGGTGGAGACCCAGTACTTC. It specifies CASSLSRVETQYF.

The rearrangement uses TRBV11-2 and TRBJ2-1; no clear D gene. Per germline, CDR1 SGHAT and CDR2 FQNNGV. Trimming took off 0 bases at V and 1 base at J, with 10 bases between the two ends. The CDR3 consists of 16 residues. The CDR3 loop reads CASSLDGRRSYNEQFF. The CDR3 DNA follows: TGTGCCAGCAGCTTAGACGGTAGGAGATCCTACAATGAGCAGTTCTTC.

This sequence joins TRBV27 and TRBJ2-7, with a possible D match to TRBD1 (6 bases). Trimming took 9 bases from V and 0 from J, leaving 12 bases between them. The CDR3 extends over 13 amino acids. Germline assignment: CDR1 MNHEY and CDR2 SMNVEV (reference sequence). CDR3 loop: CASIKGGSYEQYF. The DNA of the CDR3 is TGTGCCAGTATTAAAGGGGGCTCCTACGAGCAGTACTTC.

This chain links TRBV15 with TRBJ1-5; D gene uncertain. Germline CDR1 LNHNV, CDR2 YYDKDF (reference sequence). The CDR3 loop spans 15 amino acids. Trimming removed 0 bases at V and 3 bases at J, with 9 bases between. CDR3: CATSRDTGINQPQHF. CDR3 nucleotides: TGTGCCACCAGCAGAGATACCGGGATCAATCAGCCCCAGCATTTT.

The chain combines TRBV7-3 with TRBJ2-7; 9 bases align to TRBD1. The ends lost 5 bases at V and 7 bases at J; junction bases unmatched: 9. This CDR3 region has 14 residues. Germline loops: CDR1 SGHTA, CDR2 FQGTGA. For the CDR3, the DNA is TGTGCCAGCAGCCAAGGACAGGGGAGAGGTGAGCAGTACTTC. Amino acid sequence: CASSQGQGRGEQYF.

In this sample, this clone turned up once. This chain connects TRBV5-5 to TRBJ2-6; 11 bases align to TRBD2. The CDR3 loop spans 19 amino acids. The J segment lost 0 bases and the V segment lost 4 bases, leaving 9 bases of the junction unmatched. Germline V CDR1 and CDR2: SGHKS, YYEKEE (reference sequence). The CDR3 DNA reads TGTGCCAGCAGCCGTGGGCGACTAGCGGGAACCTCTGGGGCCAACGTCCTGACTTTC. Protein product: CASSRGRLAGTSGANVLTF.

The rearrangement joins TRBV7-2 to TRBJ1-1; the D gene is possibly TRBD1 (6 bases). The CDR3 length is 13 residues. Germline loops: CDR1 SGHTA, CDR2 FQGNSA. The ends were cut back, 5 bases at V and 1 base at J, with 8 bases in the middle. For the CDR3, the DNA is TGTGCCAGCAGCCAACAGGGGAACACTGAAGCTTTCTTT. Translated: CASSQQGNTEAFF.

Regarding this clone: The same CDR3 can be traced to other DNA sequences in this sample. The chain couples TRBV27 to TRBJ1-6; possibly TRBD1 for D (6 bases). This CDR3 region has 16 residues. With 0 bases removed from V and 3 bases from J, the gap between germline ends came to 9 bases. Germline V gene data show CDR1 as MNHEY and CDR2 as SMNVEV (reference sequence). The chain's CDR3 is CASSLSGAGYNSPLHF. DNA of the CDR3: TGTGCCAGCAGTTTATCGGGGGCTGGCTATAATTCACCCCTCCACTTT.

For the CDR3, the DNA is TGTGCCAGCAGTGAACTCCTCTCTGGGGCCAACGTCCTGACTTTC. Translating it yields CASSELLSGANVLTF. The chain carries TRBV6-1 and TRBJ2-6; D call uncertain. Trimming took 2 bases from V and 0 from J, leaving 5 bases between them. Germline CDR1 MNHNS, CDR2 SASEGT. The CDR3 sequence is 15 residues long.